These 14 T cell receptor beta chains originate from one sample sequenced in a study of Graves' ophthalmopathy and Graves' hyperthyroidism. The sequenced template was RNA, covering the TCR beta CDR3 region. HTBI-primed first-round RT-PCR preceded second-round multiplex PCR. TCRdb called the multiplex PCR reads again in MiXCR, with one record for every CDR3 protein. The table lists around 400,000 distinct CDR3 sequences, around 19% of them singletons. The source material was peripheral blood. The source is a young woman with Graves' ophthalmopathy.

V is TRBV24-1 and J is TRBJ2-5; D may be TRBD1 or TRBD2 (6 bases each). Deletions cut 9 bases from V and 2 bases from J, with 33 bases between. The V gene's germline CDR1 is KGHDR and CDR2 SFDVKD. The CDR3 runs 20 residues. CDR3 sequence: CATSEGGREIGPLGQETQYF. CDR3 nucleotide sequence: TGTGCCACCTCAGAGGGGGGACGGGAAATTGGGCCTTTGGGGCAAGAGACCCAGTACTTC.

V gene TRBV5-6 combines with J gene TRBJ2-7; 13 bases align to TRBD2. The CDR3 is made up of 19 amino acids. V lost 4 bases and J lost 3; bases outside the gene matches: 16. CDR1 is SGHDT and CDR2 is YYEEEE in the germline V gene. The CDR3 sequence is CASSRDGTDGLAGVYEQYF. CDR3 nucleotides: TGTGCCAGCAGCCGCGACGGGACGGATGGACTAGCGGGAGTCTACGAGCAGTACTTC.

This sequence joins TRBV30 and TRBJ1-5, with D perhaps matching TRBD1 (5 bases). The length of the CDR3 is 14 residues. V lost 1 base, J lost 8 bases, and 15 bases lay in between. Looked up from germline, CDR1 is GTSNPN and CDR2 is SVGIG (reference sequence). CDR3 nucleotide sequence: TGTGCCTGGAGTGCAGGGACCCTGGGGGAGCCCCAGCATTTT. Translation gives CAWSAGTLGEPQHF.

The J gene is TRBJ2-2, the V gene TRBV6-5, with D hard to call. There are 16 residues in the CDR3. V gave up 4 bases and J gave up 3 bases, with 15 bases separating them. The germline V gene has CDR1 MNHEY and CDR2 SVGAGI. The chain's CDR3 is CASSFLAIKDTGELFF. In nucleotides, the CDR3 is TGTGCCAGCAGTTTTCTTGCAATAAAAGACACCGGGGAGCTGTTTTTT.

This clonotype was counted a few times. The V and J genes are TRBV6-2 or TRBV6-3 and TRBJ2-7; D is possibly TRBD1 or TRBD2 (6 bases each). Germline CDR1 MNHEY, CDR2 SVGEGT. Trimming removed 0 bases from V and 2 bases from J, with 8 bases in between. This CDR3 contains 14 residues. For the CDR3, the DNA is TGTGCCAGCAGTTACTCGCGGGACACCTACGAGCAGTACTTC. This codes for CASSYSRDTYEQYF.

Ten or more counts support this clonotype. The chain employs TRBV30 and TRBJ1-2, with D possibly TRBD1 on 6 matching bases. Per the germline V gene, CDR1 is GTSNPN and CDR2 is SVGIG (reference sequence). V was shortened by 4 bases and J by 4 bases, with 10 bases between the two germline ends. This CDR3 is 12 amino acids long. The CDR3 is CAWNDRRYGYTF. The CDR3, as DNA: TGTGCCTGGAATGACAGGCGCTATGGCTACACCTTC.

This clonotype appeared many times. The V gene is TRBV3-1, the J gene TRBJ2-2; D is possibly TRBD2 (6 bases). Germline V CDR1 and CDR2: LGHDT, YNNKEL (reference sequence). The ends were cut back, 1 base at V and 5 bases at J, with 14 bases in the middle. This CDR3 region has 16 residues. Written as DNA, the CDR3 is TGTGCCAGCAGCCAAGTAGGGAGGTCTGGGACCGGGGAGCTGTTTTTT. This translates into CASSQVGRSGTGELFF.

The chain links TRBV6-1 to TRBJ2-7; 8 bases match TRBD1. The V gene's germline CDR1 is MNHNS and CDR2 SASEGT. This CDR3 region has 16 residues. V trimming: 3 bases; J trimming: 3 bases; junction bases outside the gene matches: 10. CDR3 sequence (DNA): TGTGCCAGCAGTGAGGCCGACAGGGGATCCCTCTACGAGCAGTACTTC. Encoded protein: CASSEADRGSLYEQYF.

The sample holds many counts of this clonotype. CDR3 sequence (DNA): TGTGCCAGCAGTGGACAGGGAGTGGTGAACACTGAAGCTTTCTTT. It encodes CASSGQGVVNTEAFF. The gene calls are TRBV2 and TRBJ1-1; 7 bases align to TRBD1. This CDR3 is built from 15 residues. Per germline, CDR1 SNHLY and CDR2 FYNNEI. V dropped 4 bases and J dropped 0; count of bases not matched to a gene: 5. Together with reference TRBV2 and TRBJ1-1, the CDR3 gives the full variable domain: EPEVTQTPSHQVTQMGQEVILRCVPISNHLYFYWYRQILGQKVEFLVSFYNNEISEKSEIFDDQFSVERPDGSNFTLKIRSTKLEDSAMYFCASSGQGVVNTEAFFGQGTRLTVV.

This clonotype showed up many times. The chain uses TRBV9 and TRBJ2-2, with D unresolved. V gave up 0 bases and J gave up 2 bases, with 8 bases separating them. The CDR3 sequence is 15 residues long. CDR1 SGDLS and CDR2 YYNGEE come from the germline V gene. CDR3: CASSVVDGNTGELFF. CDR3 in DNA: TGTGCCAGCAGCGTAGTCGACGGAAACACCGGGGAGCTGTTTTTT.

This clonotype has a count of ten or more. The J gene is TRBJ2-5, the V gene TRBV19, with D tentatively TRBD2 (6 bases). The germline CDR1 and CDR2 sequences are LNHDA and SQIVND (reference sequence). V shed 5 bases and J shed 9 bases, with 19 bases lying between them. The CDR3 loop spans 14 amino acids. The CDR3 DNA reads as TGTGCCAGTAGTCCCCTGGCGGGGCGAGGGGCCCAGTACTTC. Its translation is CASSPLAGRGAQYF.

This clonotype was seen many times. The chain joins TRBV4-2 to TRBJ2-7; D tentatively reads TRBD1 or TRBD2 (5 bases each). This CDR3 is 14 amino acids long. CDR1 is LGHNA and CDR2 is YNFKEQ in the germline V gene. V lost 5 bases to trimming and J lost 3 bases, with 14 bases between them. The CDR3 coding sequence is TGTGCCAGCAGCAGGGACCAAGTGGGCTACGAGCAGTACTTC. Translating gives CASSRDQVGYEQYF.

This clonotype was detected many times. The chain joins TRBV4-2 to TRBJ2-7, with TRBD2 matching 8 bases. The germline CDR1 and CDR2 sequences are LGHNA and YNFKEQ. Trimming cost V 1 base and J 3 bases; bases outside gene matches: 8. CDR3 length: 16 residues. This CDR3 is CASSQGASGLDYEQYF. CDR3 DNA: TGTGCCAGCAGCCAAGGGGCTAGCGGGCTAGACTACGAGCAGTACTTC.

This clonotype was detected only a few times. The J gene is TRBJ1-1, the V gene TRBV4-3; D perhaps matches TRBD1 (6 bases). Germline-derived CDR1 and CDR2 are LGHNA and YSLEER. CDR3 size: 16 residues. The V end was cut by 4 bases, the J end by 4 bases, with 19 bases between. The CDR3 sequence is CASSPLSGEGITEAFF. DNA of the CDR3: TGCGCCAGCAGCCCACTTTCAGGGGAGGGGATCACTGAAGCTTTCTTT.